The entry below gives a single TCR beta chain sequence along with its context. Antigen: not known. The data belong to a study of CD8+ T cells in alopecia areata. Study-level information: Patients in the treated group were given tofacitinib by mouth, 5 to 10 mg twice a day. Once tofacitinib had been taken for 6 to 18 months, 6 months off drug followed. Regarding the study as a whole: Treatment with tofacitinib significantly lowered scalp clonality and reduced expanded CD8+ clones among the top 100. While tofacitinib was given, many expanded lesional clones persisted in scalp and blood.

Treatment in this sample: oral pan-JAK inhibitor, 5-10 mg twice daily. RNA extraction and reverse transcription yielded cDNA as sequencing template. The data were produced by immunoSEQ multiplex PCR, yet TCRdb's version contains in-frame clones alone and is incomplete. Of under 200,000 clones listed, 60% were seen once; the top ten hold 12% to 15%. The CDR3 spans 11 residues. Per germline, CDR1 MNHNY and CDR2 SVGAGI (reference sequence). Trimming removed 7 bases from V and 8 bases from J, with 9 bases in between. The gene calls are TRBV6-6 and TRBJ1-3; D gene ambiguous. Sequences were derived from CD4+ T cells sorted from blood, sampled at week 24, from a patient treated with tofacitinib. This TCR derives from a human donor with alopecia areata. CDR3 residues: CASTVRDTIYF. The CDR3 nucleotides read TGTGCCAGCACCGTACGTGACACCATATATTTT.